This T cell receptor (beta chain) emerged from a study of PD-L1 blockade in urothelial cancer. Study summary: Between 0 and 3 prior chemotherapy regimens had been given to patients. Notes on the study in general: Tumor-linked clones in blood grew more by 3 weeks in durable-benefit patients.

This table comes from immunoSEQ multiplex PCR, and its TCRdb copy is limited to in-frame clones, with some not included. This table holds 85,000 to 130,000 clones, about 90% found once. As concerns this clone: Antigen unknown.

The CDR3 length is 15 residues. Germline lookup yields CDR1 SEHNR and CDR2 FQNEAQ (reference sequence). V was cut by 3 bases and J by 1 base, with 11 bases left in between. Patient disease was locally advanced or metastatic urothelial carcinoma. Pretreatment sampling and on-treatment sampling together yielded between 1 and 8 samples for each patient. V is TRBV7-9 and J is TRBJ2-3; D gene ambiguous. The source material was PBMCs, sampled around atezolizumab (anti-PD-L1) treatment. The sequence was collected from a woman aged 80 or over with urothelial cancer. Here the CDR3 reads CASSFSGGGTDTQYF. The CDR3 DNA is TGTGCCAGCAGCTTCTCCGGCGGAGGCACAGATACGCAGTATTTT.